Here is one T cell receptor (beta chain) with its context. Its antigen is still unknown. The data were obtained in a study of shared clonotypes between healthy human individuals. Looking at the study overall: The plates for each donor numbered three CD4 naive, three CD4 memory, two CD8 naive and one CD8 memory.

Study results and caveats: Generation probabilities were higher for clonotypes shared across all four sorted-subset donors than for unshared ones.

Only in-frame clones appear in the TCRdb table, and some are missing; sequencing was by immunoSEQ multiplex PCR. This table has around 2.1 million clones, more than 85% appearing once. Germline V gene sequence: CDR1 SQVTM, CDR2 ANQGSEA. The CDR3 loop spans 15 amino acids. Trimming cost V 8 bases and J 3 bases, with 22 bases left between them. CD45RO negativity and positive selection for CCR7 defined naive CD8 cells, a population that excluded terminally differentiated effector memory CD45RA+ cells. The sequence was obtained from a man aged 18 to 29 in good health. Some clones in this sample may be carry-over from other donors' samples. The sequencing input was naive CD8+ T cells from PBMCs. The chain links TRBV29-1 to TRBJ1-2, with a weak D call TRBD1 (6 bases). The CDR3 nucleotides read TGCAGCACCCACGTATGGGGGGGGGCTGACTATGGCTACACCTTC. It translates to CSTHVWGGADYGYTF.